What follows describes a single TCR beta chain. TCRdb's copy holds only in-frame clones and misses some; the assay was immunoSEQ multiplex PCR. The data show 6,000 to 8,500 clones, roughly nine tenths seen once. The V and J ends lost 4 bases and 2 bases, in that order; junction bases with no gene match: 9. Germline lookup yields CDR1 SEHNR and CDR2 FQNEAQ (reference sequence). This CDR3 has 16 amino acids. This sample stems from a study of somatic mutations in cytotoxic T cells in rheumatoid arthritis. The chain couples TRBV7-9 to TRBJ1-2, with TRBD1 matching 8 bases. The specimen sequenced was CD8+ T cells sorted from blood. This TCR was sampled from a woman in her seventies with rheumatoid arthritis. The CDR3 sequence: CASSSAAGQENYGYTF. The CDR3 DNA follows: TGTGCCAGCAGCTCGGCAGCGGGACAGGAGAACTATGGCTACACCTTC.